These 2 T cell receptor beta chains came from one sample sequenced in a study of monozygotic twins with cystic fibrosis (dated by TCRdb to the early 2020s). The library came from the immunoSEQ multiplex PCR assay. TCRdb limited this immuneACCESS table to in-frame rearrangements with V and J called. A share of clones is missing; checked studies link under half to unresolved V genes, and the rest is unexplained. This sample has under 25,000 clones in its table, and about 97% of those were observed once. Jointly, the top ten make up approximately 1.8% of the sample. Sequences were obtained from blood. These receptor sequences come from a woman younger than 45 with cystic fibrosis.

The CDR3 loop reads CASSSQGGYSNQPQHF. CDR3 bases: TGTGCCAGCAGCTCACAGGGGGGGTATAGCAATCAGCCCCAGCATTTT. This rearrangement joins TRBV7-8 to TRBJ1-5, with 8 bases matching TRBD1. CDR1 and CDR2 (germline): SGHVS, FQNEAQ. The trim removed 4 bases at V and 0 bases at J, leaving 5 bases unmatched. The CDR3 spans 16 residues.

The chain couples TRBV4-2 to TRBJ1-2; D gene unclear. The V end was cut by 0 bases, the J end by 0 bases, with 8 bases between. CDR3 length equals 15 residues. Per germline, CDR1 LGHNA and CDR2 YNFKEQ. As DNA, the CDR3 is TGTGCCAGCAGCCAAGACAGTAAAACTAACTATGGCTACACCTTC. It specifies CASSQDSKTNYGYTF.